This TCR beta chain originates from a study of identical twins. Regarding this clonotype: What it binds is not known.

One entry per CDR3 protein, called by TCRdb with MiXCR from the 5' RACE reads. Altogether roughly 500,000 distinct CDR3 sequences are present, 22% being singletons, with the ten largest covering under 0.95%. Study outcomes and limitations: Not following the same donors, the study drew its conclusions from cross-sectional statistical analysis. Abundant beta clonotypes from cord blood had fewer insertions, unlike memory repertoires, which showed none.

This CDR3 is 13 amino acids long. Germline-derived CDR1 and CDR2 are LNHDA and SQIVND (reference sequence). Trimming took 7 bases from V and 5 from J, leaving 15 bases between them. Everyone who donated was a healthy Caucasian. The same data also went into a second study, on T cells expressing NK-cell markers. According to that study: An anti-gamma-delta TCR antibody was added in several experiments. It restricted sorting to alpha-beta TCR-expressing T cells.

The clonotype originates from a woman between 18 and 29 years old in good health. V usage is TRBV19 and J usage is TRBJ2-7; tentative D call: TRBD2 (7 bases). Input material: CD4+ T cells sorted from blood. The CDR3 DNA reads TGTGCCAGTAAAGTCAGGGGAGGGGACGAGCAGTACTTC. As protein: CASKVRGGDEQYF.